This T cell receptor beta chain was recovered during a study of graft-versus-host responses after intestinal transplantation. On the study more broadly: Those transplanted obtained multivisceral, liver-intestinal, or isolated intestinal grafts. Anti-thymocyte globulin induction was given to all recipients, followed by tacrolimus and steroids for roughly 3 years. Findings and limits, study-wide: Present in recipient marrow, GvH clones included some that appeared first in ileum or blood. Allograft graft-versus-host to host-versus-graft clonal ratios ran high in patients with graft-donor T cell macrochimerism.

The assay was immunoSEQ multiplex PCR, and TCRdb's table has in-frame clones only and misses some. This repertoire shows some 41,000 clones, more than 80% found once; its top ten account for around 3.6%. A note on this clone: Its antigen is unidentified.

The source is a human patient who received an intestinal transplant, so some T cells may come from the graft donor. This sample comprised PBMCs, obtained nearly 750 days after intestinal transplantation.

In DNA, the CDR3 is TGCGCCAGCAGGAGCAGGGGGACTTTGAACACTGAAGCTTTCTTT. Its translation is CASRSRGTLNTEAFF. V gene TRBV10-2 combines with J gene TRBJ1-1; 7 nucleotides align to TRBD1. Germline lookup yields CDR1 WSHSY and CDR2 SAAADI. The CDR3 is 15 amino acids. The V and J ends lost 6 bases and 0 bases, in that order; junction bases with no gene match: 7.